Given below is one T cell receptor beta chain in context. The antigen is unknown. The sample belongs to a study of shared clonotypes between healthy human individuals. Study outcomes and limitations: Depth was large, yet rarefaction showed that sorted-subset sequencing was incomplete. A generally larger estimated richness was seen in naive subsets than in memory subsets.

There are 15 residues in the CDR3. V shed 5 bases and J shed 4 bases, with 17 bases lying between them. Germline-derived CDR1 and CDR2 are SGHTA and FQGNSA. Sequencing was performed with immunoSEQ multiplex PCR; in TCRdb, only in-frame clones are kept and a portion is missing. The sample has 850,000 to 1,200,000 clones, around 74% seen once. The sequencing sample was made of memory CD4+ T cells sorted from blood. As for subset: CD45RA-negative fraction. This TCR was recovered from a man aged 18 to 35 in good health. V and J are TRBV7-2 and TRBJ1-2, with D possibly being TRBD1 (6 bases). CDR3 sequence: CASSPRAGASYGYTF. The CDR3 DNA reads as TGTGCCAGCAGCCCTCGGGCAGGGGCTTCCTATGGCTACACCTTC.